This entry lists 13 T cell receptor beta chains sequenced from one sample in a study of T-cell memory formation after mild COVID-19. TCRdb re-analysed the 5' RACE reads in MiXCR, keeping a single row per CDR3 protein. Seen here are approximately 150,000 distinct CDR3 sequences, roughly 13% observed once, and the top ten hold approximately 3.5%. The sequenced sample was PBMCs or a T cell subset sorted from them (not recorded which). The receptor source for this set is a man between 18 and 35 years old who had mild COVID-19 (a few samples of this study predate the infection). Cell type and time point are not known.

This clonotype was detected ten times or more. V usage is TRBV18 and J usage is TRBJ1-1; D may be TRBD1 (6 bases). The germline CDR1 and CDR2 sequences are KGHSH and LQKENI. The CDR3 loop spans 15 amino acids. Trimming took 3 bases from V and 7 from J, leaving 18 bases between them. The CDR3 DNA follows: TGTGCCAGCTCACCCCCCTGGGGGGGCTCGGGTGAAGCTTTCTTT. Encoded protein: CASSPPWGGSGEAFF.

The V and J genes are TRBV20-1 and TRBJ1-6, with D hard to call. The CDR3 loop spans 13 amino acids. The germline gives CDR1 DFQATT, CDR2 SNEGSKA (reference sequence). V was pared by 3 bases and J by 7 bases, with 10 bases between. The CDR3 is CSARNALNSPLHF. CDR3 in DNA: TGCAGTGCTAGGAACGCGTTGAATTCACCCCTCCACTTT.

In its sample, this clonotype was seen a few times. DNA of the CDR3: TGTGCCAGCAGCTTAGTTCGAAATACACGGGACAGGGAGGTCAATGAGCAGTTCTTC. It specifies CASSLVRNTRDREVNEQFF. This sequence joins TRBV7-2 and TRBJ2-1; 9 positions agree with TRBD1. The trim removed 1 base at V and 6 bases at J, leaving 16 bases unmatched. The length of the CDR3 is 19 residues. The germline CDR1 and CDR2 sequences are SGHTA and FQGNSA. The full variable domain, completed using reference TRBV7-2 and TRBJ2-1, is GAGVSQSPSNKVTEKGKDVELRCDPISGHTALYWYRQSLGQGLEFLIYFQGNSAPDKSGLPSDRFSAERTGGSVSTLTIQRTQQEDSAVYLCASSLVRNTRDREVNEQFFGPGTRLTVL.

This clonotype has just a few counts. This chain connects TRBV6-5 to TRBJ1-5; D gene uncertain. Per the germline V gene, CDR1 is MNHEY and CDR2 is SVGAGI. The CDR3 consists of 13 residues. V shed 8 bases and J shed 1 base, with 9 bases lying between them. The CDR3 DNA is TGTGCCAGCCGTGAATCCAGCAATCAGCCCCAGCATTTT. This encodes CASRESSNQPQHF.

This clonotype showed up just a few times. The chain joins TRBV28 to TRBJ1-5; possibly TRBD1 for D (5 bases). The V and J ends lost 7 bases and 9 bases respectively, with 13 bases between them. CDR1 and CDR2 from the germline V gene are MDHEN and SYDVKM. CDR3 length equals 12 residues. DNA of the CDR3: TGTGCCAGCACCTCGGGGGGGTTGCCCCAGCATTTT. Translation: CASTSGGLPQHF.

This chain uses TRBV10-3 with TRBJ1-5; TRBD1 aligns across 7 bases. There are 15 residues in the CDR3. J lost 4 bases, V lost 6 bases, and 9 bases had no gene match. Per the germline V gene, CDR1 is ENHRY and CDR2 is SYGVKD. CDR3 sequence reads: CAISPRAGQNQPQHF. In nucleotides, the CDR3 is TGTGCCATCAGCCCAAGGGCGGGACAGAATCAGCCCCAGCATTTT.

The V gene is TRBV4-1, the J gene TRBJ2-7; D not certain. CDR3 length equals 14 residues. The V end lost 4 bases, the J end lost 0 bases, and 10 bases lay between the germline ends. Germline CDR1 is MGHRA and CDR2 is YSYEKL. CDR3 sequence reads: CASSLKPGSYEQYV. The CDR3, as DNA: TGCGCCAGCAGCCTCAAGCCGGGCTCCTACGAGCAGTACGTC.

This clonotype occurred a few times. The chain has TRBV3-1 and TRBJ1-1, with 7 bases lining up with TRBD1. V trimming: 4 bases; J trimming: 2 bases; junction bases outside the gene matches: 7. Germline V gene lookup returns CDR1 LGHDT and CDR2 YNNKEL (reference sequence). CDR3 length: 15 residues. The CDR3 spells CASSRQGNINTEAFF. CDR3 in DNA: TGTGCCAGCAGCCGACAGGGAAATATAAACACTGAAGCTTTCTTT.

At least ten counts were recorded for this clonotype. The J gene is TRBJ2-7, the V gene TRBV10-3, with D perhaps being TRBD1 or TRBD2 (6 bases each). Germline V gene data show CDR1 as ENHRY and CDR2 as SYGVKD. V lost 2 bases and J lost 2, with 13 bases in between. The CDR3 consists of 15 residues. In nucleotides, the CDR3 is TGTGCCATCAGTGAGACGACACGGGGGCCCTACGAGCAGTACGTC. Its protein product is CAISETTRGPYEQYV.

The CDR3 DNA sequence: TGTGCCAGCAGCTTTGGGGGGACTACCCAAGAGACCCAGTACTTC. As protein: CASSFGGTTQETQYF. The J gene is TRBJ2-5, the V gene TRBV7-2; the match to TRBD2 covers 7 bases. Germline trimming cut 3 bases from V and 1 base from J; bases unmatched to any gene: 5. CDR3 length equals 15 residues. Germline CDR1 is SGHTA and CDR2 is FQGNSA.

The V call is TRBV11-1, the J call TRBJ2-5, with 13 bases identical to TRBD2. After removal of 0 bases from V and 2 bases from J, the junction contained 12 bases not matched to a gene. Germline CDR1 and CDR2: SGHAT and FQDESV (reference sequence). CDR3 length: 20 amino acids. CDR3 residues: CASSLAGPLGLAGAQETQYF. The CDR3 bases are TGTGCCAGCAGCTTAGCGGGCCCACTCGGACTAGCGGGGGCTCAAGAGACCCAGTACTTC.

This clonotype was seen many times. This CDR3 is CASSLVASGGDDTQYF. The CDR3 coding sequence is TGTGCCAGCAGCTTAGTGGCTAGCGGGGGGGATGATACGCAGTATTTT. The chain links TRBV7-2 to TRBJ2-3, with 12 bases identical to TRBD2. CDR3 length equals 16 residues. V was clipped by 1 base and J by 6 bases; unmatched bases: 5. Per germline, CDR1 SGHTA and CDR2 FQGNSA.

V and J are TRBV3-1 and TRBJ2-1; tentatively, D is TRBD2 (6 bases). The CDR3 contains 14 residues. Germline V gene lookup returns CDR1 LGHDT and CDR2 YNNKEL (reference sequence). V was clipped by 1 base and J by 2 bases, with 6 bases between them. CDR3: CASSQAGAYNEQFF. CDR3 nucleotides: TGTGCCAGCAGCCAAGCGGGGGCCTACAATGAGCAGTTCTTC.